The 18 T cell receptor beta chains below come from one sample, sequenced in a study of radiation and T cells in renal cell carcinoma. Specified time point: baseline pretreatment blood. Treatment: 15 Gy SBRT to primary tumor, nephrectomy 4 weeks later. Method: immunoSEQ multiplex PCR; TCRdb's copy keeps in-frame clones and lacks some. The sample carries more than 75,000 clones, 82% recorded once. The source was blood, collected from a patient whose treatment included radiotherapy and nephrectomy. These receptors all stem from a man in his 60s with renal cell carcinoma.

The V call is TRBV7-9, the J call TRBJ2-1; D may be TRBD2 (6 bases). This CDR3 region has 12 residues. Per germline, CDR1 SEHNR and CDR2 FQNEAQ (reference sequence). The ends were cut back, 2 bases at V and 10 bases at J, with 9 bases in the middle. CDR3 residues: CASSLPRDEQFF. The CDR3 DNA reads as TGTGCCAGCAGCTTACCGCGGGACGAGCAGTTCTTC.

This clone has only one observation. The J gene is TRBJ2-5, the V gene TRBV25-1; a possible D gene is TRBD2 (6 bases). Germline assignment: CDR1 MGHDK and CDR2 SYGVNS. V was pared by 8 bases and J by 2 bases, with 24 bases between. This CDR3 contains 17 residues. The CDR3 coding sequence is TGTGCCAGCGCCGTTTCCGGAGGGGTAATAGGTCAAGAGACCCAGTACTTC. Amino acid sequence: CASAVSGGVIGQETQYF.

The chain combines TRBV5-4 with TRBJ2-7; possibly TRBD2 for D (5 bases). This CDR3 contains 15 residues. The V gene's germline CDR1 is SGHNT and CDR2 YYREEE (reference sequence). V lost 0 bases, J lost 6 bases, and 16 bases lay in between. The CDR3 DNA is TGTGCCAGCAGCTTGGCGTCTAGCTCTTTTCGCGAGCAGTACTTC. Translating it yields CASSLASSSFREQYF.

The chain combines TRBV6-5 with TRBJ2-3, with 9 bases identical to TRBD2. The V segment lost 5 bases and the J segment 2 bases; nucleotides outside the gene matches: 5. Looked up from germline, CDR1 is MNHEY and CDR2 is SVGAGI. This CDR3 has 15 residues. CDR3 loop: CASSRSGRLTDTQYF. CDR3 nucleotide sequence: TGTGCCAGCAGTAGGAGCGGGAGGCTCACAGATACGCAGTATTTT.

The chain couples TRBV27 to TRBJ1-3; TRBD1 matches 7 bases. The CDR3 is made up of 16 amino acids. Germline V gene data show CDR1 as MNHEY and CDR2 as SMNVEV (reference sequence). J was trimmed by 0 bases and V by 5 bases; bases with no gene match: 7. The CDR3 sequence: CASSVDRSTSGNTIYF. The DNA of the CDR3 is TGTGCCAGCAGTGTGGACAGGTCGACCTCTGGAAACACCATATATTTT.

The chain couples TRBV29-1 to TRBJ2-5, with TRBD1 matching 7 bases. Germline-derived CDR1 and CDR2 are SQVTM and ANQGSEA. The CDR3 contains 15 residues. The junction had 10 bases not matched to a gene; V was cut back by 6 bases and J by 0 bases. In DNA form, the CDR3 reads TGCAGCGTGCGCACCGGGACAGCTTACCAAGAGACCCAGTACTTC. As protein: CSVRTGTAYQETQYF.

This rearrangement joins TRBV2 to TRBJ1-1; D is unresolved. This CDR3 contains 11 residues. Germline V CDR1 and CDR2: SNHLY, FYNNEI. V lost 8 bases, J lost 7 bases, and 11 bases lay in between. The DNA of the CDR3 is TGTGCCAGCGCCGGGTATTTTGAAGCTTTCTTT. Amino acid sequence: CASAGYFEAFF.

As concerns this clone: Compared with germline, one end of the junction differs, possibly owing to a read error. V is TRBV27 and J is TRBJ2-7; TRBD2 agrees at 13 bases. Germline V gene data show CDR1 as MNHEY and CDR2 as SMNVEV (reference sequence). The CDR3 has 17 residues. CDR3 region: CASRKDSTSGRAYGQYF. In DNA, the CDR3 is TGTGCCAGCAGGAAGGACAGCACTAGCGGGAGGGCCTACGGGCAGTACTTC.

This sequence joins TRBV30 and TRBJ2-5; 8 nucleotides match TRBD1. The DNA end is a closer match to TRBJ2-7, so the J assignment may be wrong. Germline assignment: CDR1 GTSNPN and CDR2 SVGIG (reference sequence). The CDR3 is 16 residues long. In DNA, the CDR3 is TGTGCCTGGAACTTAGCGGACAGGGTGAGCTCCTACGAGCAGTACTTC. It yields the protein CAWNLADRVSSYEQYF.

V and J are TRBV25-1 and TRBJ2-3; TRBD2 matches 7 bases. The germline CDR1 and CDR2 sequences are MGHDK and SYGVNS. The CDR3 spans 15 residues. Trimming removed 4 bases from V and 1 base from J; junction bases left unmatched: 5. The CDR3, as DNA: TGTGCCAGCAGTGGGGACTATCCCCGCACAGATACGCAGTATTTT. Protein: CASSGDYPRTDTQYF.

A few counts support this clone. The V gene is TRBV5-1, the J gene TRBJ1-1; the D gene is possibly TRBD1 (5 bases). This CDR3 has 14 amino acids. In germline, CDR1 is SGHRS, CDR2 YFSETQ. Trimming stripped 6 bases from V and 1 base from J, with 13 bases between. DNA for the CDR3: TGCGCCAGCACATTGCAGGGCCCGAACACTGAAGCTTTCTTT. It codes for CASTLQGPNTEAFF.

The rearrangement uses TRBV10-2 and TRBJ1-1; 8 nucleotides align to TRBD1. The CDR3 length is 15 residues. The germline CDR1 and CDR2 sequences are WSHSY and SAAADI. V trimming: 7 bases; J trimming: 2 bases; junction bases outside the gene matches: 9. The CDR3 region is CASNGQGERNTEAFF. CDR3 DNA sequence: TGCGCCAGCAACGGACAGGGAGAACGAAACACTGAAGCTTTCTTT.

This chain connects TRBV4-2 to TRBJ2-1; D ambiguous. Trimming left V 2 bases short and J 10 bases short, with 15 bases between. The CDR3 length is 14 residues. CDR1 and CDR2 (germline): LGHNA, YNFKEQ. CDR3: CASSQIRRTEEQFF. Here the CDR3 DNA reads TGTGCCAGCAGCCAAATTAGAAGGACCGAAGAGCAGTTCTTC.

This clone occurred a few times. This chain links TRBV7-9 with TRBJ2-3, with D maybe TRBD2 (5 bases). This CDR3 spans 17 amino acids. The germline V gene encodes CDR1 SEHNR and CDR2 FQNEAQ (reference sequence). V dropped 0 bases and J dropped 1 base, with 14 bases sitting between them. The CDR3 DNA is TGTGCCAGCAGCTTAGCGCCGATGGGGAGAGGCACAGATACGCAGTATTTT. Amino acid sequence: CASSLAPMGRGTDTQYF.

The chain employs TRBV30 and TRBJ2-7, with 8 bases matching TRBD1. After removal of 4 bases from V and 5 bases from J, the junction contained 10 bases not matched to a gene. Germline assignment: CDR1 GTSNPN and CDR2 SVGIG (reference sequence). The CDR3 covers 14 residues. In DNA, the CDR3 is TGTGCCTGGAAGGGGGACAGGCGATACAACGAGCAGTACTTC. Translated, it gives CAWKGDRRYNEQYF. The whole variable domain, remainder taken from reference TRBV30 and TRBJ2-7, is SQTIHQWPATLVQPVGSPLSLECTVEGTSNPNLYWYRQAAGRGLQLLFYSVGIGQISSEVPQNLSASRPQDRQFILSSKKLLLSDSGFYLCAWKGDRRYNEQYFGPGTRLTVT.

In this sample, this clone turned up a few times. CDR3 DNA: TGTGCCAGCAGTCTAGGGTTAGAGACAGAGCAGTTCTTC. Residues: CASSLGLETEQFF. This sequence joins TRBV7-9 and TRBJ2-1, with D hard to call. Germline V gives CDR1 SEHNR, CDR2 FQNEAQ (reference sequence). This CDR3 is 13 amino acids long. With 6 bases removed from V and 10 bases from J, the gap between germline ends came to 16 bases. The whole variable domain, filled in from reference TRBV7-9 and TRBJ2-1, reads DTGVSQNPRHKITKRGQNVTFRCDPISEHNRLYWYRQTLGQGPEFLTYFQNEAQLEKSRLLSDRFSAERPKGSFSTLEIQRTEQGDSAMYLCASSLGLETEQFFGPGTRLTVL.

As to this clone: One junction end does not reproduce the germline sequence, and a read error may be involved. The CDR3 DNA follows: TGTGCCAGCAGCTTGGACAGGTGGAGGACGGAGACCCAGCACTTC. Translating it yields CASSLDRWRTETQHF. The chain couples TRBV5-4 to TRBJ2-5; D tentatively fits TRBD1 or TRBD2 (5 bases each). This CDR3 spans 15 amino acids. Germline assignment: CDR1 SGHNT and CDR2 YYREEE (reference sequence).

The chain's CDR3 is CASSLGAGWQETQYF. In DNA, the CDR3 is TGCGCCAGCAGCTTGGGGGCAGGGTGGCAAGAGACCCAGTACTTC. The V gene is TRBV5-1, the J gene TRBJ2-5; weak D call: TRBD1 (5 bases). Deletions cut 0 bases from V and 2 bases from J, with 11 bases between. Germline V lookup: CDR1 SGHRS, CDR2 YFSETQ. The CDR3 has 15 amino acids.